This TCR beta chain was sequenced during a study of blood T cells in healthy people across ages. General study points: Measured against age, TCR beta diversity per million T cells decreased in a roughly linear manner.

This clonotype was seen only once. Its cognate antigen is unknown. Germline V lookup: CDR1 SGHKS, CDR2 YYEKEE (reference sequence). Losses at the gene ends were 2 bases for V and 4 bases for J; bases not matched to a gene: 15. CDR3 size: 18 residues. Healthy Russian Caucasian donors spanned ages roughly 6 to 90 years. Isolating PBMCs gave at least 7 million of these cells per sample. Next came a second PCR, run for roughly 7 to 12 cycles, which used a sample-barcoded 5' primer along with a J-beta primer mix. TCRdb analysed the 5' RACE reads with MiXCR anew, one entry per CDR3 protein. The data show 650,000 to 800,000 distinct CDR3 sequences, around two fifths seen once.

The V and J genes are TRBV5-5 and TRBJ2-3, with 8 bases aligning to TRBD1. Sequenced input: blood. This TCR was sampled from a man aged 60 to 69 in good health. The CDR3 DNA is TGTGCCAGCAGCTTCCAGGGGGCGGAGGGACTTATTCCAGATACGCAGTATTTT. It is translated as CASSFQGAEGLIPDTQYF.